This TCR beta chain is from a study of shared clonotypes between healthy human individuals. Profiled with immunoSEQ multiplex PCR; TCRdb holds only in-frame clones, not every one. There are more than 2 million clones in the sample; about 94% occur only once, and approximately 1.6% lies in the top ten. The ends lost 7 bases at V and 6 bases at J; junction bases unmatched: 3. The V gene's germline CDR1 is MNHEY and CDR2 SMNVEV (reference sequence). The CDR3 totals 15 residues. Naive CD8 cells were CD45RO-negative, positively selected for CCR7, excluding terminally differentiated effector memory CD45RA+ cells.

This TCR was recovered from a man aged 18 to 29 in good health. Some clones in this sample may be carry-over from other donors' samples. Material for sequencing was naive CD8+ T cells from PBMCs. The chain employs TRBV27 and TRBJ2-2; TRBD2 agrees at 15 bases. CDR3 in amino acids: CASTGLAGGAGELFF. DNA for the CDR3: TGTGCCAGCACCGGACTAGCGGGAGGGGCCGGGGAGCTGTTTTTT.